This T cell receptor beta chain is from a study of shared clonotypes between healthy human individuals. Whole-study results and caveats: Clonotype sharing among donors likely depends on sequencing depth.

Comment on this clone: What it recognizes is unknown. In the same sample, other DNA sequences code for this CDR3.

CDR1 is MDHEN and CDR2 is SYDVKM in the germline V gene. The CDR3 consists of 13 residues. Trimming took 5 bases from V and 2 from J, leaving 10 bases between them. Using immunoSEQ multiplex PCR, the repertoire was profiled, and TCRdb retains in-frame clones only, with some absent. The data hold roughly 1.4 million clones, with approximately 98.5% observed a single time. The sequenced material came from naive CD4+ T cells sorted from blood. This sample's subset: CD45RA+ positively selected. This clonotype was sampled from a man younger than 45 in good health. This chain links TRBV28 with TRBJ2-7; D is ambiguous. CDR3 sequence: CASSLPRTYEQYF. Written as DNA, the CDR3 is TGTGCCAGCAGTCTTCCTCGGACCTACGAGCAGTACTTC.